These T cell receptor beta chains were read from a single sample in a study of shared clonotypes between healthy human individuals. Repertoires were generated with immunoSEQ multiplex PCR, while TCRdb's copy carries only in-frame clones and drops some. The sample contains approximately 710,000 clones, roughly 87% of which appear only once. Sequencing used memory CD8+ T cells from PBMCs. All receptors come from a young man in good health. Some clones in this sample may be carry-over from other donors' samples. Both conserved end residues are part of each CDR3. Each record gives: J gene, clone size, D gene, V gene, CDR3 protein, CDR3 DNA. A D gene is named only where the DNA matches it firmly. A clone size is listed for some rows: how often the clone was seen (once, few, many), or a class if it is expanded.

TRBJ2-6 NA TRBD1 TRBV9 CASSAGTGRFSGANVLTF TGTGCCAGCAGCGCCGGGACAGGGCGGTTTTCTGGGGCCAACGTCCTGACTTTC
TRBJ2-1 NA NA TRBV29-1 CSVEGGLSYNEQFF TGCAGCGTTGAGGGGGGACTTTCCTACAATGAGCAGTTCTTC
TRBJ2-1 NA NA TRBV29-1 CSVYTGTRNEQFF TGCAGCGTTTATACCGGGACGAGGAATGAGCAGTTCTTC
TRBJ1-4 NA TRBD1 TRBV4-2 CASSGGQGSEKLFF TGTGCCAGCAGCGGCGGACAGGGAAGTGAAAAACTGTTTTTT
TRBJ1-1 NA NA TRBV9 CASQEGTEAFF TGTGCCAGCCAGGAGGGGACTGAAGCTTTCTTT
TRBJ1-3 NA TRBD1 TRBV4-3 CASSQDYRGGGNTIYF TGCGCCAGCAGCCAAGATTACAGGGGAGGAGGAAACACCATATATTTT
TRBJ1-1 NA TRBD1 TRBV28 CASRSAGGVNTEAFF TGTGCCAGCCGAAGCGCAGGGGGTGTGAACACTGAAGCTTTCTTT
TRBJ2-3 NA NA TRBV12-5 CASANGHGEQYF TGTGCTAGTGCTAACGGGCACGGTGAGCAGTATTTT
TRBJ2-7 NA NA TRBV27 CASSFLSYEQYF TGTGCCAGCAGTTTCCTATCCTACGAGCAGTACTTC
TRBJ2-3 NA TRBD1 TRBV7-8 CASSLRAGGNTDTQYF TGTGCCAGCAGCTTACGGGCAGGGGGAAACACAGATACGCAGTATTTT
TRBJ2-7 NA NA TRBV5-6 CASSFLQVFRNYEQYF TGTGCCAGCAGCTTCCTCCAGGTCTTCCGCAACTACGAGCAGTACTTC
TRBJ2-7 once NA TRBV27 CASSFMGHSYEQYF TGTGCCAGCAGTTTCATGGGGCACTCCTACGAGCAGTACTTC
TRBJ1-3 once TRBD1 TRBV15 CATSRKGQLQFWADTIYF TGTGCCACCAGCAGAAAGGGACAGCTACAATTCTGGGCCGACACCATATATTTT
TRBJ2-1 NA TRBD2 TRBV2 CASSYTAGLAIDEQFF TGTGCCAGCAGTTACACAGCGGGACTAGCGATCGATGAGCAGTTCTTC
TRBJ2-7 NA NA TRBV5-6 CASSPDGSYEQYF TGTGCCAGCAGTCCGGACGGCTCCTACGAGCAGTACTTC
TRBJ2-5 NA NA TRBV6-5 CASSPAPGGETQYF TGTGCCAGCAGCCCTGCCCCTGGGGGAGAGACCCAGTACTTC
TRBJ1-2 NA NA TRBV27 CASSFGVGAGVYGYTF TGTGCCAGCAGTTTCGGTGTGGGGGCGGGCGTCTATGGCTACACCTTC
TRBJ2-7 NA NA TRBV2 CACYVAGSYEQYF TGTGCCTGTTATGTTGCAGGTTCCTACGAGCAGTACTTC
TRBJ1-1 once NA TRBV6-5 CASSYSDRRPEAFF TGTGCCAGCAGTTACTCAGACAGGAGGCCTGAAGCTTTCTTT
TRBJ1-2 NA NA TRBV5-4 CAYEMWKGVYGYTF TGTGCCTACGAAATGTGGAAGGGGGTTTATGGCTACACCTTC
TRBJ2-7 once NA TRBV5-1 CASSLRADEQYF TGCGCCAGCAGCTTGCGGGCAGACGAGCAGTACTTC
TRBJ1-5 NA NA TRBV27 CASRTGGSNQPQHF TGTGCCAGCAGGACAGGTGGTAGCAATCAGCCCCAGCATTTT
TRBJ1-1 NA TRBD1 TRBV5-5 CASSLIRQGQIEAFF TGTGCCAGCAGCTTAATACGACAGGGACAAATTGAAGCTTTCTTT
TRBJ1-2 NA NA TRBV5-1 CASSGIGEVNYGYTF TGCGCCAGCAGCGGCATTGGTGAAGTAAACTATGGCTACACCTTC
TRBJ2-7 NA NA TRBV7-9 CASTTTGYEQYF TGTGCCAGCACTACGACGGGCTACGAGCAGTACTTC
TRBJ2-5 NA NA TRBV4-3 CASSQGGHWGRETQYF TGCGCCAGCAGCCAAGGTGGACACTGGGGTCGGGAGACCCAGTACTTC
TRBJ2-1 NA NA TRBV28 CASSGFQFF TGTGCCAGCAGCGGATTTCAGTTCTTC
TRBJ2-7 once NA TRBV5-3 CARTPHGFTYEQYF TGTGCCAGAACCCCTCATGGCTTTACCTACGAGCAGTACTTC
TRBJ2-3 NA TRBD2 TRBV5-6 CASSLAEREGVDTQYF TGTGCCAGCAGCTTGGCCGAGCGGGAGGGCGTGGATACGCAGTATTTT
TRBJ2-2 NA NA TRBV9 CASSDRVVGANTGELFF TGTGCCAGCAGCGACAGGGTAGTAGGTGCGAACACCGGGGAGCTGTTTTTT
TRBJ2-7 NA NA TRBV19 CASSPQTGWLGTYEQYF TGTGCCAGTAGCCCACAGACTGGGTGGCTAGGCACCTACGAGCAGTACTTC
TRBJ2-2 NA NA TRBV6-5 CASSPTPGELFF TGTGCCAGCAGCCCCACTCCCGGGGAGCTGTTTTTT
TRBJ2-1 NA NA TRBV27 CASSLSGNEQFF TGTGCCAGCAGTTTAAGTGGCAATGAGCAGTTCTTC
TRBJ2-6 NA NA TRBV7-9 CASSSHGAGANVLTF TGTGCCAGCAGCTCACACGGGGCTGGGGCCAACGTCCTGACTTTC
TRBJ2-7 once TRBD2 TRBV15 CATGPSGSSYEQYF TGTGCCACCGGGCCTAGCGGGAGCTCCTACGAGCAGTACTTC
TRBJ2-1 NA TRBD1 TRBV28 CASSRDRELREQFF TGTGCCAGCAGCCGGGACAGGGAATTACGTGAGCAGTTCTTC
TRBJ2-3 NA NA TRBV5-4 CASSLDGLLTTDTQYF TGTGCCAGCAGCTTGGACGGGCTGTTGACCACAGATACGCAGTATTTT
TRBJ2-6 NA NA TRBV7-9 CASSFGLSGANVLTF TGTGCCAGCAGCTTTGGACTCTCTGGGGCCAACGTCCTGACTTTC
TRBJ1-6 NA NA TRBV30 CAWRGEVRNSPLHF TGTGCCTGGAGAGGGGAAGTGCGGAATTCACCCCTCCACTTT
TRBJ1-1 NA NA TRBV7-9 CASSLFGDNTEAFF TGTGCCAGCAGCTTATTTGGGGATAACACTGAAGCTTTCTTT
TRBJ2-7 NA NA TRBV6-1 CASSERLARLYEQYF TGTGCCAGCAGTGAAAGGCTAGCGAGATTGTACGAGCAGTACTTC
TRBJ2-7 NA NA TRBV27 CASSPRGAGAFYEQYF TGTGCCAGCAGTCCCCGGGGGGCGGGAGCCTTCTACGAGCAGTACTTC
TRBJ2-7 NA TRBD2 TRBV27 CASSRAGFRGSVPDEQYF TGTGCCAGCAGCCGGGCGGGGTTTCGCGGGAGTGTGCCCGACGAGCAGTACTTC
TRBJ2-7 NA NA TRBV30 CAWLGDNGYEQYF TGTGCCTGGCTAGGAGATAATGGCTACGAGCAGTACTTC
TRBJ1-5 NA NA TRBV5-8 CASSLKQGIGQPQHF TGTGCCAGCAGCTTGAAGCAGGGGATAGGTCAGCCCCAGCATTTT
TRBJ1-3 NA NA TRBV9 CASSGISGNTIYF TGTGCCAGCAGCGGCATCTCTGGAAACACCATATATTTT
TRBJ2-7 NA NA TRBV13 CASSLAYEQYF TGTGCCAGCAGCTTAGCCTACGAGCAGTACTTC